These T cell receptor beta chains were read from a single sample in a study of blood T cell repertoires in COVID-19. Some clones are missing from TCRdb's copy, which holds only in-frame ones; the method was immunoSEQ multiplex PCR. Seen here are around 60,000 clones, approximately 90% observed once, and the top ten hold around 3.7%. Sequenced input: peripheral blood. The receptors come from a human donor in a cohort sampled during active COVID-19. Both conserved end residues are part of each CDR3. Each record gives: J gene, clone size, V gene, D gene, CDR3 protein, CDR3 DNA. The D gene is left open where the match is weak. Size is stated for part of the rows, as once, few or many counts, or as a class when the clone is expanded.

TRBJ1-2 | - | TRBV28 | TRBD1 | CASTPYTGGSVYGYTF | TGTGCCAGCACCCCTTACACAGGGGGATCGGTCTATGGCTACACCTTC
TRBJ2-1 | - | TRBV3-1/TRBV3-2 | TRBD2 | CASSQEGGGAEDEQFF | TGTGCCAGCAGCCAAGAAGGCGGGGGGGCCGAGGATGAGCAGTTCTTC
TRBJ2-6 | - | TRBV27 | - | CASSLVGASANVLTF | TGTGCCAGCAGTTTAGTGGGGGCTTCGGCCAACGTCCTGACTTTC
TRBJ2-7 | once | TRBV14 | - | CASSLLQGIGPYEQYF | TGTGCCAGCAGCCTCCTCCAGGGGATTGGGCCCTACGAGCAGTACTTC
TRBJ1-6 | - | TRBV6-2/TRBV6-3 | TRBD1 | CASSYNTGERSPLHF | TGTGCCAGCAGTTACAACACAGGGGAGCGGTCACCCCTCCACTTT
TRBJ2-2 | - | TRBV24-1 | TRBD2 | CATSDTVGGINTGELFF | TGTGCCACCAGTGATACAGTCGGGGGGATCAACACCGGGGAGCTGTTTTTT
TRBJ2-1 | few | TRBV9 | TRBD2 | CASSVVFAGGSNEQFF | TGTGCCAGCAGCGTAGTGTTCGCGGGAGGATCCAATGAGCAGTTCTTC
TRBJ1-4 | - | TRBV19 | TRBD1 | CASSIGAGTGDEKLFF | TGTGCCAGTAGTATAGGAGCCGGGACAGGGGACGAAAAACTGTTTTTT
TRBJ1-1 | once | TRBV28 | - | CASSLLGVGTEAFF | TGTGCCAGCAGTTTATTAGGGGTCGGAACTGAAGCTTTCTTT
TRBJ1-1 | - | TRBV15 | - | CATSRVLIAEAFF | TGTGCCACCAGCAGAGTTCTAATTGCTGAAGCTTTCTTT
TRBJ1-1 | - | TRBV5-6 | TRBD1 | CASSSQGAGTEAFF | TGTGCCAGCAGCTCTCAGGGGGCCGGCACTGAAGCTTTCTTT
TRBJ2-5 | - | TRBV6-5 | TRBD1 | CASSYSGTGKGETQYF | TGTGCCAGCAGTTACTCAGGGACAGGGAAGGGAGAGACCCAGTACTTC
TRBJ2-7 | - | TRBV15 | TRBD2 | CATSRGGSSYEQYF | TGTGCCACCAGCCGGGGCGGGAGCTCCTACGAGCAGTACTTC
TRBJ2-2 | - | TRBV4-3 | - | CASSAGRTGVSGELFF | TGCGCCAGCAGCGCTGGGCGGACTGGGGTGTCCGGGGAGCTGTTTTTT
TRBJ1-4 | - | TRBV28 | - | CASSFETRVEKLFF | TGTGCCAGCAGTTTTGAGACTAGGGTGGAAAAACTGTTTTTT
TRBJ1-5 | - | TRBV6-5 | - | CASSYGQTTPQHF | TGTGCCAGCAGTTACGGACAGACTACACCCCAGCATTTT
TRBJ2-1 | - | TRBV6-5 | TRBD2 | CATLSGVGNEQFF | TGTGCCACCTTAAGCGGGGTGGGAAATGAGCAGTTCTTC
TRBJ2-2 | - | TRBV4-1 | TRBD2 | CASSQEGLAMYTGELFF | TGCGCCAGCAGCCAAGAAGGACTAGCGATGTACACCGGGGAGCTGTTTTTT
TRBJ2-7 | - | TRBV5-1 | TRBD2 | CASSLVASGGHSYEQYF | TGCGCCAGCAGCTTGGTGGCTAGCGGGGGACACTCCTACGAGCAGTACTTC
TRBJ2-7 | few | TRBV10-3 | - | CAIRTNYEQYF | TGTGCCATCAGGACTAACTACGAGCAGTACTTC
TRBJ2-3 | - | TRBV29-1 | - | CSVPRGATDTQYF | TGCAGCGTTCCCAGGGGGGCCACAGATACGCAGTATTTT
TRBJ2-7 | - | TRBV4-1 | - | CASSQVAGQDYEQYF | TGCGCCAGCAGCCAAGTGGCAGGGCAGGACTACGAGCAGTACTTC
TRBJ2-2 | - | TRBV5-4 | TRBD1 | CASSVTGTGAGELFF | TGTGCCAGCAGCGTCACCGGGACAGGGGCCGGGGAGCTGTTTTTT
TRBJ1-5 | - | TRBV2 | - | CASRLWGGTGNQPQHF | TGTGCCAGCAGACTTTGGGGGGGGACCGGCAATCAGCCCCAGCATTTT
TRBJ2-6 | - | TRBV7-7 | TRBD2 | CASSPTGGPGANVLTF | TGTGCTAGCAGCCCAACGGGGGGGCCTGGGGCCAACGTCCTGACTTTC
TRBJ2-7 | few | TRBV19 | TRBD1 | CASSTASKPGQGMRIRSDEQYF | TGTGCCAGTAGTACAGCGAGTAAACCGGGACAGGGAATGAGAATTCGTTCGGACGAGCAGTACTTC